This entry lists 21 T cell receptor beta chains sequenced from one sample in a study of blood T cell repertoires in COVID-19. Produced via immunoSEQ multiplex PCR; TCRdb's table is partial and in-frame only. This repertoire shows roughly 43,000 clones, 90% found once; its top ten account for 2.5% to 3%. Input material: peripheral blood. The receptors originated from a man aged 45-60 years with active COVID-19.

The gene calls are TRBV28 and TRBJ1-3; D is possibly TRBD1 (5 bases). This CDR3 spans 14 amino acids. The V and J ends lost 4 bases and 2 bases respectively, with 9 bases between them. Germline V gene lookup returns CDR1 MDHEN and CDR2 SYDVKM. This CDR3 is CASSSQGPGNTIYF. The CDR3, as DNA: TGTGCCAGCAGTTCCCAGGGCCCTGGAAACACCATATATTTT. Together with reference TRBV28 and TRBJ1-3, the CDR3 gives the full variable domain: DVKVTQSSRYLVKRTGEKVFLECVQDMDHENMFWYRQDPGLGLRLIYFSYDVKMKEKGDIPEGYSVSREKKERFSLILESASTNQTSMYLCASSSQGPGNTIYFGEGSWLTVV.

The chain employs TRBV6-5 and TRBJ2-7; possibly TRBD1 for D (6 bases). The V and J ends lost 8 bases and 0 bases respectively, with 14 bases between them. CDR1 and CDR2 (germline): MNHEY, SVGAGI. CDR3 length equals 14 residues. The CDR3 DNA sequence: TGTGCCAGCTCGCGACAGGATATCTCCTACGAGCAGTACTTC. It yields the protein CASSRQDISYEQYF.

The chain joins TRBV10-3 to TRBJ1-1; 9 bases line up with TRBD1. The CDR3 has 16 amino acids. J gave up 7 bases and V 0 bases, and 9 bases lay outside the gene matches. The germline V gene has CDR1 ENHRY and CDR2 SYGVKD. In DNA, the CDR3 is TGTGCCATCAGTGAGTCGACGGGACAGGGCCTAATTGAAGCTTTCTTT. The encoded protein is CAISESTGQGLIEAFF.

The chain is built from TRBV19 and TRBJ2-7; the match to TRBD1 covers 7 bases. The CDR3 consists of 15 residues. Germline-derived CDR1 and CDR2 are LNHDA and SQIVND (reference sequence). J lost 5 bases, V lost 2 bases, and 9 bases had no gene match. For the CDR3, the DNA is TGTGCCAGTAGTATACGACAGGGAAATTTCGACGAGCAGTACTTC. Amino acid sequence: CASSIRQGNFDEQYF.

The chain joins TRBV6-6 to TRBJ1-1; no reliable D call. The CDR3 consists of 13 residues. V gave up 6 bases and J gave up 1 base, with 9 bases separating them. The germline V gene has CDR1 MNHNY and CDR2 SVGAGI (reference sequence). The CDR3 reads CASSNQENTEAFF. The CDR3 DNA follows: TGTGCCAGCAGCAATCAGGAGAACACTGAAGCTTTCTTT.

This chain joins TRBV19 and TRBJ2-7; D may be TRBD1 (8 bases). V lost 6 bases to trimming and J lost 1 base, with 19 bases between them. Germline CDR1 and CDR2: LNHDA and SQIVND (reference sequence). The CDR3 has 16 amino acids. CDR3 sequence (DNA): TGTGCCAGTAGAAGGGGAGGGGACAGGATTTCCTACGAGCAGTACTTC. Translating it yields CASRRGGDRISYEQYF.

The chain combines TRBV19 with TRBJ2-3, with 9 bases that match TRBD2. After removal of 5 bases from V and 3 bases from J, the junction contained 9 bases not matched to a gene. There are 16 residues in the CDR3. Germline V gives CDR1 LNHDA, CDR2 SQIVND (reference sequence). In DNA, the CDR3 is TGTGCCAGTAGTCCCCAGGCGGGGGGGCCTACAGATACGCAGTATTTT. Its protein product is CASSPQAGGPTDTQYF.

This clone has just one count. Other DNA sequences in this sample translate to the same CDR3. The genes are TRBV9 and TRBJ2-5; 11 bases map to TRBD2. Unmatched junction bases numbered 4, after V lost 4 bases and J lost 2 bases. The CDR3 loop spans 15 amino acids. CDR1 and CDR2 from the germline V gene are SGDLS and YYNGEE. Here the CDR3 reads CASSPSGGRQETQYF. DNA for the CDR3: TGTGCCAGCAGCCCTAGCGGGGGGCGACAAGAGACCCAGTACTTC.

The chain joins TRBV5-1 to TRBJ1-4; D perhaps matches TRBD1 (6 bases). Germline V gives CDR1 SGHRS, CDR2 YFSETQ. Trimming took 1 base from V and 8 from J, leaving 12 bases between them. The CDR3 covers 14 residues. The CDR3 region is CASSLRTAGEKLFF. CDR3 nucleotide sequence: TGCGCCAGCAGCTTGAGGACAGCTGGGGAAAAACTGTTTTTT.

CDR3 protein: CASSEYGGINTEAFF. CDR3 in DNA: TGTGCCAGCAGTGAATACGGGGGGATCAACACTGAAGCTTTCTTT. The chain joins TRBV6-1 to TRBJ1-1; D possibly corresponds to TRBD1 (5 bases). V was pared by 2 bases and J by 2 bases, with 12 bases between. The germline CDR1 and CDR2 sequences are MNHNS and SASEGT. The CDR3 is 15 amino acids.

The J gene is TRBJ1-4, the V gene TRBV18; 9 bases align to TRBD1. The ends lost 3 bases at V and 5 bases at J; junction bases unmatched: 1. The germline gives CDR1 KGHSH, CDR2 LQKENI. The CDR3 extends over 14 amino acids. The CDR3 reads CASSPGTGNEKLFF. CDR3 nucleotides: TGTGCCAGCTCACCCGGGACAGGGAATGAAAAACTGTTTTTT.

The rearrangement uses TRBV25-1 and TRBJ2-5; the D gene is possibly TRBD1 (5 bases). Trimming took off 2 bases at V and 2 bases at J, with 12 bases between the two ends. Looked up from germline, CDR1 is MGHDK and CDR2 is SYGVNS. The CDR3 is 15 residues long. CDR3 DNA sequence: TGTGCCAGCAGTGAACCCAGGGTGGGGCAAGAGACCCAGTACTTC. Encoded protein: CASSEPRVGQETQYF.

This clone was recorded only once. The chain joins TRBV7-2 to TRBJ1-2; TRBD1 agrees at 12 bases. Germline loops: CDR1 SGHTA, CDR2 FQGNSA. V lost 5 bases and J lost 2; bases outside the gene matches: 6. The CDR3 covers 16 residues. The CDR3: CASSAGQGALNYGYTF. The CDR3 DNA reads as TGTGCCAGCAGCGCGGGACAGGGGGCTTTAAACTATGGCTACACCTTC.

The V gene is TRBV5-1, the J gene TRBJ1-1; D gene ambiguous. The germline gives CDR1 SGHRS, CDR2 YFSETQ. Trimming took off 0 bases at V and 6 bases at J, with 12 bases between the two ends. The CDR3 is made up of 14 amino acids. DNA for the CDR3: TGCGCCAGCAGCTTGGGAGGTTATGGGTCTGAAGCTTTCTTT. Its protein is CASSLGGYGSEAFF. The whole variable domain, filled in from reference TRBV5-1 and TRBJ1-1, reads KAGVTQTPRYLIKTRGQQVTLSCSPISGHRSVSWYQQTPGQGLQFLFEYFSETQRNKGNFPGRFSGRQFSNSRSEMNVSTLELGDSALYLCASSLGGYGSEAFFGQGTRLTVV.

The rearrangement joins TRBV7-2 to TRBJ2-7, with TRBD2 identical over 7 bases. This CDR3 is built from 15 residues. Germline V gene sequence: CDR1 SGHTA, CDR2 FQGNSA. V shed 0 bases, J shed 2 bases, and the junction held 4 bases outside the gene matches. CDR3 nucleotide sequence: TGTGCCAGCAGCTTAGCGCGGGAGACCGCCTACGAGCAGTACTTC. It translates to CASSLARETAYEQYF.

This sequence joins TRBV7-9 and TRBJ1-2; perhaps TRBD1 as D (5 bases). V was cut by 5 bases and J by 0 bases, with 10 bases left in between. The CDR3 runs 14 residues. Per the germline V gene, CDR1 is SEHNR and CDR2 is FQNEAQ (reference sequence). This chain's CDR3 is CASSPPGANYGYTF. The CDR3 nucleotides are TGTGCCAGCAGCCCTCCGGGGGCTAACTATGGCTACACCTTC.

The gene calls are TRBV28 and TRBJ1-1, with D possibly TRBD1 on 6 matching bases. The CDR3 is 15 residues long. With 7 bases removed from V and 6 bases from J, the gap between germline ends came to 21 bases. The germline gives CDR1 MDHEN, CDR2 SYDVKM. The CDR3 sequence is CASKGRGVEPPEAFF. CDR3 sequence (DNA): TGTGCCAGCAAAGGGAGGGGGGTCGAGCCACCTGAAGCTTTCTTT.

The CDR3 sequence: CASSQGGWATDTQYF. The CDR3 DNA reads as TGTGCCAGCAGCCAAGGGGGCTGGGCCACAGATACGCAGTATTTT. The chain couples TRBV3-1 (or the pseudogene TRBV3-2) to TRBJ2-3; D might be TRBD1 (5 bases). Between the trimmed V and J ends, which lost 1 base and 2 bases, there was a span of 10 bases. The CDR3 loop spans 15 amino acids. CDR1 and CDR2 (germline): LGHDT, YNNKEL (reference sequence).

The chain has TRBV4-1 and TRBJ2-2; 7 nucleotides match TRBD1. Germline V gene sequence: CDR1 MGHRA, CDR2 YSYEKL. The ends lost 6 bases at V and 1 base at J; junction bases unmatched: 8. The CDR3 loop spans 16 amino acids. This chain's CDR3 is CASRQQGLKNTGELFF. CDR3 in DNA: TGCGCCAGCAGGCAACAGGGGCTAAAGAACACCGGGGAGCTGTTTTTT.

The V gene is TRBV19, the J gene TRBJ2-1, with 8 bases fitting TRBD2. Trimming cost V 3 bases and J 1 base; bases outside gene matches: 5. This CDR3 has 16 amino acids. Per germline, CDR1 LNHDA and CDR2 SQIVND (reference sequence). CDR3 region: CASSIGSGVSYNEQFF. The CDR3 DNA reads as TGTGCCAGTAGTATTGGTAGCGGGGTGTCCTACAATGAGCAGTTCTTC.

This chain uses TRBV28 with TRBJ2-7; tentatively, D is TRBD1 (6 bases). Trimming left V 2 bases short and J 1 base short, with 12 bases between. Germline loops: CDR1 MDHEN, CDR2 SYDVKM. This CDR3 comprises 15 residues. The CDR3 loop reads CASSLTGSRSYEQYF. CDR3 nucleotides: TGTGCCAGCAGTTTAACAGGGTCAAGATCCTACGAGCAGTACTTC.